These 12 T cell receptor beta chains were all obtained from the same sample, sequenced in a study of STAT3 mutations in large granular lymphocyte leukemia. The study's findings and limits: Every T-LGLL patient had at least one immunodominant TCRbeta clonotype.

No antigen has been identified for these receptors. Profiled with immunoSEQ multiplex PCR; TCRdb holds only in-frame clones, not every one. The sample carries around 29,000 clones, 75% to 90% recorded once. The specimen was peripheral blood mononuclear cells. The receptors were gathered from a man aged 55 to 70 with T-cell large granular lymphocyte leukemia. Some clones in this sample may be carry-over from other donors' samples.

This rearrangement joins TRBV5-1 to TRBJ2-1; 9 bases map to TRBD2. Losses at the gene ends were 4 bases for V and 4 bases for J; bases not matched to a gene: 3. The CDR3 contains 14 residues. In germline, CDR1 is SGHRS, CDR2 YFSETQ. In nucleotides, the CDR3 is TGCGCCAGCAGCACTAGCGGGCCATACAATGAGCAGTTCTTC. Translating gives CASSTSGPYNEQFF. The complete variable domain, with remaining parts taken from reference TRBV5-1 and TRBJ2-1, reads KAGVTQTPRYLIKTRGQQVTLSCSPISGHRSVSWYQQTPGQGLQFLFEYFSETQRNKGNFPGRFSGRQFSNSRSEMNVSTLELGDSALYLCASSTSGPYNEQFFGPGTRLTVL.

V usage is TRBV10-1 and J usage is TRBJ1-1; no clear D gene. The CDR3 consists of 12 residues. Per germline, CDR1 WNHNN and CDR2 SYGVQD (reference sequence). Deletions cut 5 bases from V and 1 base from J, with 5 bases between. The CDR3 region has the DNA TGCGCCAGCAGTATCGAGAACACTGAAGCTTTCTTT. Translated: CASSIENTEAFF.

J is TRBJ2-3 and V is TRBV7-9; 7 bases line up with TRBD2. V lost 3 bases, J lost 0 bases, and 3 bases stayed unmatched. This CDR3 is 15 amino acids long. Germline CDR1 is SEHNR and CDR2 is FQNEAQ (reference sequence). CDR3 protein: CASSFSGHSTDTQYF. The CDR3 nucleotides are TGTGCCAGCAGCTTTAGCGGGCATAGCACAGATACGCAGTATTTT.

In this sample, this clone turned up a few times. The chain uses TRBV7-3 and TRBJ2-1, with D perhaps being TRBD1 or TRBD2 (7 bases each). The V gene lost 3 bases and the J gene lost 8 bases, with 20 bases spanning the gap. Germline assignment: CDR1 SGHTA and CDR2 FQGTGA. The CDR3 covers 16 residues. CDR3 DNA sequence: TGTGCCAGCAGCTTTCGGAGTGGGCAGGGGGGGCATGAGCAGTTCTTC. Translating it yields CASSFRSGQGGHEQFF.

The genes are TRBV12-5 and TRBJ2-7; no firm D call. Per the germline V gene, CDR1 is LGHNT and CDR2 is FRNRAP. V dropped 4 bases and J dropped 6 bases, with 16 bases sitting between them. This CDR3 has 14 amino acids. The CDR3 sequence: CASGSLGSGSEQYF. The CDR3 bases are TGTGCTAGTGGTTCGCTCGGGTCTGGATCCGAGCAGTACTTC.

This sequence joins TRBV30 and TRBJ1-3; 7 nucleotides match TRBD1. The CDR3 has 15 amino acids. Germline V lookup: CDR1 GTSNPN, CDR2 SVGIG (reference sequence). J was trimmed by 4 bases and V by 4 bases; bases with no gene match: 10. Here the CDR3 reads CAWNPGGGRGNTIYF. The DNA for the CDR3 is TGTGCCTGGAACCCAGGGGGGGGAAGGGGAAACACCATATATTTT.

This sequence joins TRBV25-1 and TRBJ2-1, with TRBD2 matching over 10 bases. CDR3 length: 15 residues. Per the germline V gene, CDR1 is MGHDK and CDR2 is SYGVNS. V shed 3 bases and J 5 bases; nucleotides not matched to a gene: 4. Written as DNA, the CDR3 is TGTGCCAGCAGTGATCCTAGCGGGGGAAACAATGAGCAGTTCTTC. Translating gives CASSDPSGGNNEQFF.

J is TRBJ1-1 and V is TRBV5-1, with 11 bases that match TRBD1. CDR1 and CDR2 (germline): SGHRS, YFSETQ. The CDR3 length is 18 residues. With V trimmed by 3 bases and J by 0 bases, 10 bases remained unmatched. The CDR3 region has the DNA TGCGCCAGCAGCTCCCCCCGGGACAGGGGGTTCATGAACACTGAAGCTTTCTTT. Protein sequence: CASSSPRDRGFMNTEAFF.

The CDR3 region is CASSKDQQETQYF. The DNA of the CDR3 is TGTGCCAGCAGCAAAGACCAGCAAGAGACCCAGTACTTC. The V gene is TRBV5-4, the J gene TRBJ2-5; D not certain. Trimming left V 4 bases short and J 2 bases short, with 9 bases between. Looked up from germline, CDR1 is SGHNT and CDR2 is YYREEE (reference sequence). CDR3 length: 13 residues.

This clone was found once. The V and J genes are TRBV2 and TRBJ2-7; tentative D call: TRBD2 (6 bases). CDR1 and CDR2 (germline): SNHLY, FYNNEI. Trimming took off 10 bases at V and 4 bases at J, with 14 bases between the two ends. This CDR3 is 12 amino acids long. The CDR3 region is CATRDSLYEQYF. The CDR3 nucleotides read TGTGCCACCCGGGACTCTTTGTACGAGCAGTACTTC. Based on the CDR3 plus reference TRBV2 and TRBJ2-7, the full variable domain is EPEVTQTPSHQVTQMGQEVILRCVPISNHLYFYWYRQILGQKVEFLVSFYNNEISEKSEIFDDQFSVERPDGSNFTLKIRSTKLEDSAMYFCATRDSLYEQYFGPGTRLTVT.

The sample holds one count of this clone. The chain couples TRBV6-5 to TRBJ2-1; weak D call: TRBD1 (6 bases). The CDR3 has 15 amino acids. V was trimmed by 8 bases and J by 7 bases, leaving 21 bases between them. Looked up from germline, CDR1 is MNHEY and CDR2 is SVGAGI. The CDR3 loop is CASGGRTAGANEQFF. CDR3 bases: TGTGCCAGCGGCGGGCGGACAGCCGGGGCGAATGAGCAGTTCTTC.

This chain joins TRBV18 and TRBJ1-6; no clear D. The CDR3 runs 13 residues. Trimming removed 2 bases from V and 8 bases from J, with 7 bases in between. The germline V gene encodes CDR1 KGHSH and CDR2 LQKENI. DNA of the CDR3: TGTGCCAGCTCACCATCAGAGGATTCACCCCTCCACTTT. It encodes CASSPSEDSPLHF.